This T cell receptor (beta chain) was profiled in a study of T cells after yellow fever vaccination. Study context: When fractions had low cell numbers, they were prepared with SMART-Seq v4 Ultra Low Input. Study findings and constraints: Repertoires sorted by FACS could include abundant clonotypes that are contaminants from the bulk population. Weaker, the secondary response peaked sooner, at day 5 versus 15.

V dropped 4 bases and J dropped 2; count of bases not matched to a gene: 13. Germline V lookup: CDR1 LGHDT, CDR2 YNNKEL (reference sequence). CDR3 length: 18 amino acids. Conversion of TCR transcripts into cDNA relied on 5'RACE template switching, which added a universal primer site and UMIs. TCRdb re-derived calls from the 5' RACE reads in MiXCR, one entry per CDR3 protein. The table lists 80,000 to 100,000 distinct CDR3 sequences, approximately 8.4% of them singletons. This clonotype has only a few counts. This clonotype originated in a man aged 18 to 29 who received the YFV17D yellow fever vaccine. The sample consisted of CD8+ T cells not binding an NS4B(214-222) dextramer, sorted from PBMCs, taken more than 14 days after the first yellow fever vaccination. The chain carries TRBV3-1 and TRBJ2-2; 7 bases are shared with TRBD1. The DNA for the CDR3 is TGTGCCAGCAGCCTCCGACTGAGAGGGACAGTAAACACCGGGGAGCTGTTTTTT. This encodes CASSLRLRGTVNTGELFF.